The 28 T cell receptor beta chains listed next were all sequenced from one sample in a study of blood T cell repertoires in COVID-19. Only in-frame clones appear in the TCRdb table, and some are missing; sequencing was by immunoSEQ multiplex PCR. The sample lists a few hundred thousand clones; 80% to 90% were seen once. Sequencing used peripheral blood. These receptors were obtained from a middle-aged woman who had recovered from COVID-19.

The chain joins TRBV19 to TRBJ2-1; 8 bases are a match to TRBD1. The CDR3 has 18 amino acids. J was trimmed by 0 bases and V by 1 base; bases with no gene match: 8. From germline, CDR1 is LNHDA and CDR2 SQIVND (reference sequence). Here the CDR3 reads CASSIGQGLSSSYNEQFF. The CDR3 DNA reads TGTGCCAGTAGTATAGGACAGGGGCTGTCGAGCTCCTACAATGAGCAGTTCTTC.

The V call is TRBV7-8, the J call TRBJ1-1; D unclear. Germline assignment: CDR1 SGHVS and CDR2 FQNEAQ. The CDR3 covers 13 residues. Trimming took 4 bases from V and 8 from J, leaving 14 bases between them. The CDR3 spells CASSYPGPSEAFF. The CDR3 region has the DNA TGTGCCAGCAGCTACCCAGGCCCGTCCGAAGCTTTCTTT.

This sequence joins TRBV27 and TRBJ2-2, with D perhaps matching TRBD1 (5 bases). V lost 6 bases and J 2 bases, leaving 16 bases between the germline ends. The germline gives CDR1 MNHEY, CDR2 SMNVEV (reference sequence). The CDR3 length is 16 residues. The CDR3 bases are TGTGCCAGCAGCAGAACTCTCGACAGTAACACCGGGGAGCTGTTTTTT. Residues: CASSRTLDSNTGELFF.

The chain carries TRBV13 and TRBJ2-1; the match to TRBD2 covers 13 bases. The CDR3 loop spans 18 amino acids. Germline loops: CDR1 PRHDT, CDR2 FYEKMQ (reference sequence). The junction had 8 bases not matched to a gene; V was cut back by 5 bases and J by 1 base. Here the CDR3 reads CASSTGLAGVLSYNEQFF. In DNA, the CDR3 is TGTGCCAGCAGCACCGGACTAGCGGGGGTACTATCCTACAATGAGCAGTTCTTC.

V is TRBV4-3 and J is TRBJ1-2; maybe TRBD1 (5 bases). V dropped 0 bases and J dropped 3 bases, with 11 bases sitting between them. CDR1 and CDR2 from the germline V gene are LGHNA and YSLEER. The CDR3 runs 15 residues. The CDR3 nucleotides read TGCGCCAGCAGCCAAGATGCTTGGGGGGACTATGGCTACACCTTC. Residues: CASSQDAWGDYGYTF.

The chain carries TRBV2 and TRBJ2-3, with D unresolved. Germline CDR1 SNHLY, CDR2 FYNNEI. The CDR3 length is 15 residues. The V and J ends lost 7 bases and 0 bases respectively, with 14 bases between them. The CDR3 sequence is CASKPAGTSTDTQYF. The CDR3 coding sequence is TGTGCCAGCAAGCCAGCAGGCACTAGCACAGATACGCAGTATTTT.

This sequence joins TRBV7-2 and TRBJ1-1; weak D call: TRBD1 (5 bases). The V gene's germline CDR1 is SGHTA and CDR2 FQGNSA. This CDR3 spans 16 amino acids. The V end lost 5 bases, the J end lost 3 bases, and 19 bases lay between the germline ends. DNA for the CDR3: TGTGCCAGCAGCCCCTCTCAGGGACTGTTGGACACTGAAGCTTTCTTT. Protein sequence: CASSPSQGLLDTEAFF.

The chain uses TRBV18 and TRBJ1-4; D is uncertain. This CDR3 contains 14 residues. The V end was cut by 3 bases, the J end by 5 bases, with 10 bases between. Germline values: CDR1 KGHSH, CDR2 LQKENI. This CDR3 is CASSPTDTNEKLFF. As DNA, the CDR3 is TGTGCCAGCTCACCCACAGACACCAATGAAAAACTGTTTTTT. The variable domain in full, completed from reference TRBV18 and TRBJ1-4, reads NAGVMQNPRHLVRRRGQEARLRCSPMKGHSHVYWYRQLPEEGLKFMVYLQKENIIDESGMPKERFSAEFPKEGPSILRIQQVVRGDSAAYFCASSPTDTNEKLFFGSGTQLSVL.

The gene calls are TRBV15 and TRBJ2-3, with D tentatively TRBD1 (6 bases). The germline CDR1 and CDR2 sequences are LNHNV and YYDKDF (reference sequence). Trimming removed 6 bases from V and 2 bases from J, with 9 bases in between. CDR3 length: 13 amino acids. The CDR3: CATSVGATDTQYF. The CDR3 region has the DNA TGTGCCACCAGTGTGGGGGCCACAGATACGCAGTATTTT.

The chain has TRBV30 and TRBJ1-2, with D possibly matching TRBD1 (6 bases). CDR1 is GTSNPN and CDR2 is SVGIG in the germline V gene (reference sequence). V lost 3 bases to trimming and J lost 2 bases, with 13 bases between them. This CDR3 contains 14 residues. In DNA, the CDR3 is TGTGCCTGGAGGGGGCGGGGGCTAAACTATGGCTACACCTTC. This translates into CAWRGRGLNYGYTF. Looking up the rest from reference TRBV30 and TRBJ1-2 gives the full variable domain: SQTIHQWPATLVQPVGSPLSLECTVEGTSNPNLYWYRQAAGRGLQLLFYSVGIGQISSEVPQNLSASRPQDRQFILSSKKLLLSDSGFYLCAWRGRGLNYGYTFGSGTRLTVV.

The V call is TRBV28, the J call TRBJ1-4, with 7 bases matching TRBD1. The CDR3 is 17 residues long. CDR1 is MDHEN and CDR2 is SYDVKM in the germline V gene. The junction had 11 bases not matched to a gene; V was cut back by 3 bases and J by 4 bases. CDR3 nucleotide sequence: TGTGCCAGCAGTTTCTCTCCGAAGGACAGGCTTAATGAAAAACTGTTTTTT. Translating gives CASSFSPKDRLNEKLFF.

The gene calls are TRBV4-3 and TRBJ2-7; D not certain. The CDR3 runs to 16 residues. Germline CDR1 is LGHNA and CDR2 is YSLEER. Trimming removed 0 bases from V and 6 bases from J, with 18 bases in between. CDR3 residues: CASSQEPPEYNGEQYF. CDR3 bases: TGCGCCAGCAGCCAAGAACCACCGGAGTACAATGGCGAGCAGTACTTC.

J is TRBJ1-1 and V is TRBV19; a possible D gene is TRBD1 (6 bases). The V end was cut by 6 bases, the J end by 4 bases, with 21 bases between. Germline V gene lookup returns CDR1 LNHDA and CDR2 SQIVND (reference sequence). The CDR3 has 16 residues. CDR3 sequence (DNA): TGTGCCAGTAGGTCCCCAGGGGCGGGTAGAATCACTGAAGCTTTCTTT. Protein product: CASRSPGAGRITEAFF. Together with reference TRBV19 and TRBJ1-1, the CDR3 gives the full variable domain: DGGITQSPKYLFRKEGQNVTLSCEQNLNHDAMYWYRQDPGQGLRLIYYSQIVNDFQKGDIAEGYSVSREKKESFPLTVTSAQKNPTAFYLCASRSPGAGRITEAFFGQGTRLTVV.

The chain has TRBV6-1 and TRBJ1-3, with D perhaps matching TRBD1 (6 bases). The germline V gene encodes CDR1 MNHNS and CDR2 SASEGT. V gave up 3 bases and J gave up 0 bases, with 15 bases separating them. CDR3 length equals 17 residues. The CDR3 DNA reads TGTGCCAGCAGTGAGGGACAAAAGTTGGCCTCTGGAAACACCATATATTTT. This sequence encodes CASSEGQKLASGNTIYF.

The chain has TRBV10-3 and TRBJ1-1; D unclear. Germline CDR1 is ENHRY and CDR2 is SYGVKD. The CDR3 runs 12 residues. The germline V and J ends were trimmed by 2 bases and 6 bases, with 7 bases remaining between them. The CDR3 DNA is TGTGCCATCAGTGAGGGACTAGCTGAAGCTTTCTTT. Amino acids: CAISEGLAEAFF.

The rearrangement uses TRBV27 and TRBJ2-7; TRBD1 matches 7 bases. Trimming at V came to 6 bases and at J to 6 bases, leaving 11 bases not matched to a gene. CDR1 is MNHEY and CDR2 is SMNVEV in the germline V gene (reference sequence). The CDR3 totals 14 residues. CDR3 loop: CASSPLDRVSEQYF. The CDR3 nucleotides are TGTGCCAGCAGCCCCCTCGACAGGGTATCCGAGCAGTACTTC.

The rearrangement uses TRBV7-2 and TRBJ2-1, with 8 bases that match TRBD2. Germline V gene sequence: CDR1 SGHTA, CDR2 FQGNSA. This CDR3 has 15 residues. Trimming took 3 bases from V and 8 from J; bases not matched to a gene: 9. The CDR3 coding sequence is TGTGCCAGCAGCTTTAGCGGGGCCGGACTTGATGAGCAGTTCTTC. It yields the protein CASSFSGAGLDEQFF.

The rearrangement links TRBV25-1 to TRBJ1-5; D is ambiguous. The CDR3 consists of 14 residues. Germline V gene sequence: CDR1 MGHDK, CDR2 SYGVNS. The V end lost 6 bases, the J end lost 7 bases, and 16 bases lay between the germline ends. The CDR3 region has the DNA TGTGCCAGCAGCAGTAGTTTTGAGGGACAGCCCCAGCATTTT. Amino acid sequence: CASSSSFEGQPQHF.

This chain links TRBV3-1 (or the pseudogene TRBV3-2) with TRBJ1-1, with D unresolved. Germline assignment: CDR1 LGHDT and CDR2 YNNKEL (reference sequence). V shed 3 bases and J shed 4 bases, with 9 bases lying between them. The CDR3 covers 13 residues. In DNA, the CDR3 is TGTGCCAGCAGCCAGTCGCCGGGCACTGAAGCTTTCTTT. Translation gives CASSQSPGTEAFF.

The chain carries TRBV6-5 and TRBJ1-1; 8 bases match TRBD1. CDR3 length: 14 residues. The J segment lost 4 bases and the V segment lost 2 bases, leaving 3 bases of the junction unmatched. The germline V gene encodes CDR1 MNHEY and CDR2 SVGAGI. Written as DNA, the CDR3 is TGTGCCAGCAGTTACGGAGACAGGGGCACTGAAGCTTTCTTT. Encoded protein: CASSYGDRGTEAFF.

V usage is TRBV2 and J usage is TRBJ1-5; D remains unclear. The V end lost 3 bases, the J end lost 5 bases, and 17 bases lay between the germline ends. The CDR3 spans 16 residues. Germline V gene lookup returns CDR1 SNHLY and CDR2 FYNNEI. The CDR3 DNA follows: TGTGCCAGCAGTGACTTTTCATACCGGAGGGATCAGCCCCAGCATTTT. Translated, it gives CASSDFSYRRDQPQHF.

The CDR3 here is CASSLDRASYNEQFF. The CDR3 bases are TGTGCCAGCAGCTTGGACAGGGCATCCTACAATGAGCAGTTCTTC. This rearrangement joins TRBV11-2 to TRBJ2-1, with TRBD1 identical over 8 bases. Germline V CDR1 and CDR2: SGHAT, FQNNGV. This CDR3 region has 15 residues. V gave up 3 bases and J gave up 1 base; unmatched junction bases: 2.

The chain has TRBV4-3 and TRBJ2-3, with 9 bases aligning to TRBD1. The CDR3 is 16 residues long. Germline lookup yields CDR1 LGHNA and CDR2 YSLEER. Trimming cost V 2 bases and J 5 bases; bases outside gene matches: 8. CDR3 DNA: TGCGCCAGCAGCCAATACAGACAGGGGGAGGAAGATACGCAGTATTTT. Translation gives CASSQYRQGEEDTQYF.

CDR3 sequence reads: CSVDRTSRTDTQYF. CDR3 nucleotide sequence: TGCAGCGTCGACAGGACTTCTAGGACAGATACGCAGTATTTT. The rearrangement uses TRBV29-1 and TRBJ2-3; perhaps TRBD1 as D (6 bases). Trimming removed 6 bases at V and 3 bases at J, with 16 bases between. The CDR3 loop spans 14 amino acids. Germline CDR1 reads SQVTM; CDR2 reads ANQGSEA.

This chain connects TRBV19 to TRBJ1-5, with no clear D. The CDR3 contains 13 residues. V dropped 7 bases and J dropped 6 bases, with 13 bases sitting between them. The V gene's germline CDR1 is LNHDA and CDR2 SQIVND (reference sequence). The CDR3 region is CASIRGLGQPQHF. DNA of the CDR3: TGTGCCAGTATACGAGGCCTAGGTCAGCCCCAGCATTTT.

This rearrangement joins TRBV6-5 to TRBJ1-2; 7 bases fit TRBD1. The J segment lost 8 bases and the V segment lost 4 bases, leaving 7 bases of the junction unmatched. The CDR3 is made up of 13 amino acids. Per the germline V gene, CDR1 is MNHEY and CDR2 is SVGAGI. The CDR3 loop is CASSSFTGEGYTF. As DNA, the CDR3 is TGTGCCAGCAGTTCATTTACAGGGGAAGGCTACACCTTC.

The chain's CDR3 is CASSTQGPYEQYF. As DNA, the CDR3 is TGTGCCAGCAGTACACAGGGCCCCTACGAGCAGTACTTC. The chain links TRBV28 to TRBJ2-7; TRBD1 might be the D (6 bases). The V end was cut by 5 bases, the J end by 2 bases, with 10 bases between. The CDR3 runs to 13 residues. Germline CDR1 reads MDHEN; CDR2 reads SYDVKM.

The chain carries TRBV7-2 and TRBJ2-5; D perhaps matches TRBD1 (5 bases). V lost 2 bases, J lost 5 bases, and 9 bases lay in between. There are 13 residues in the CDR3. The germline V gene has CDR1 SGHTA and CDR2 FQGNSA. In nucleotides, the CDR3 is TGTGCCAGCAGCTTATCGTCAGGGGAGACCCAGTACTTC. Translating gives CASSLSSGETQYF.